The present entry profiles one TCR beta chain with its context. Its target is not known. V was clipped by 3 bases and J by 0 bases, with 5 bases between them. This CDR3 region has 13 residues. Germline V gene sequence: CDR1 SEHNR, CDR2 FQNEAQ (reference sequence). The data belong to a study of cytomegalovirus exposure and HLA in healthy donors. Study-wide results and caveats: Most TCR sequences showed up rarely, but some public TCRs showed up in many donors.

The PCR contained 60 Vbeta and 13 Jbeta primers. Repertoires were generated with immunoSEQ multiplex PCR, while TCRdb's copy carries only in-frame clones and drops some. Of around 130,000 clones listed, about 80% are singletons. This chain joins TRBV7-9 and TRBJ1-1; no definite D call. Sequencing was performed on PBMCs. This receptor was identified in a man between 18 and 29 years old in good health and CMV-seronegative. The CDR3 reads CASSLTLNTEAFF. The CDR3 coding sequence is TGTGCCAGCAGCTTGACATTGAACACTGAAGCTTTCTTT.